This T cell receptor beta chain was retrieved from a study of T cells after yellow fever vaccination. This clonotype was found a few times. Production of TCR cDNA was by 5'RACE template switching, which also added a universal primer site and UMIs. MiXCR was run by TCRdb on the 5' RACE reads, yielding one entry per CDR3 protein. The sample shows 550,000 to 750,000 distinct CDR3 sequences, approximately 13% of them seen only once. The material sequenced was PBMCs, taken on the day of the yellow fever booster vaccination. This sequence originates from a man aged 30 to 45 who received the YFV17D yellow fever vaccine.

CDR3 bases: TGCGCCAGCAGCCAAGAACAGGGTTTCGAGCAGTACTTC. Protein: CASSQEQGFEQYF. The chain employs TRBV4-3 and TRBJ2-7, with a possible D match to TRBD1 (6 bases). This CDR3 is 13 amino acids long. Germline loops: CDR1 LGHNA, CDR2 YSLEER. Trimming removed 0 bases at V and 6 bases at J, with 9 bases between.